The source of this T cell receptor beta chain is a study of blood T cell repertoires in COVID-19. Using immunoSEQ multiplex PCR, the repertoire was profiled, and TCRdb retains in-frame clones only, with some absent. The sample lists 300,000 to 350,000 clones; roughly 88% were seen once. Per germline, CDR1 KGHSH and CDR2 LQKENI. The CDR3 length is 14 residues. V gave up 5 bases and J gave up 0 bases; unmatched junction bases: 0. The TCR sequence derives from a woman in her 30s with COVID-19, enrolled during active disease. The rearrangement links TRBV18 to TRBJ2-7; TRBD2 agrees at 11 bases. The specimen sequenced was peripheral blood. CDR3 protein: CASSGLAGSYEQYF. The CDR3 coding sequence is TGTGCCAGCTCAGGACTAGCGGGCTCCTACGAGCAGTACTTC.